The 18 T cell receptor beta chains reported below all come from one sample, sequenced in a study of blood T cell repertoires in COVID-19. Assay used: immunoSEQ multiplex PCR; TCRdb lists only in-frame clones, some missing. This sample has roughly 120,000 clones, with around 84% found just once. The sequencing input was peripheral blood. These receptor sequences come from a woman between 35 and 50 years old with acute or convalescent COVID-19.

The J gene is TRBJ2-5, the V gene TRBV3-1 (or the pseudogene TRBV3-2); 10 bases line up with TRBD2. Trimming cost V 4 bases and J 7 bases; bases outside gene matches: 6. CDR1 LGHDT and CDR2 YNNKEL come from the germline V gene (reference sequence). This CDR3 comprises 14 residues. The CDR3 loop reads CASSRSSGGGTQYF. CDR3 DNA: TGTGCCAGCAGCCGAAGCAGCGGGGGGGGGACCCAGTACTTC.

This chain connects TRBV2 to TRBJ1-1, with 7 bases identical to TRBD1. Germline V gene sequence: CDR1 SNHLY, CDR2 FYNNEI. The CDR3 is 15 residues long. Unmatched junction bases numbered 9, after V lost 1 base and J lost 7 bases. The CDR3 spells CASSEVGQPKGEAFF. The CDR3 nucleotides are TGTGCCAGCAGTGAAGTGGGACAGCCGAAGGGTGAAGCTTTCTTT.

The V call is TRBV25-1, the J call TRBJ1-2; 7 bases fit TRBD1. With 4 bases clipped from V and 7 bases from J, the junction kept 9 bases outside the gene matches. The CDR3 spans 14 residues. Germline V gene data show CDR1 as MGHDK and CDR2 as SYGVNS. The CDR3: CASSVGTEASGYTF. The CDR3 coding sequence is TGTGCCAGCAGTGTGGGGACAGAAGCTTCTGGCTACACCTTC.

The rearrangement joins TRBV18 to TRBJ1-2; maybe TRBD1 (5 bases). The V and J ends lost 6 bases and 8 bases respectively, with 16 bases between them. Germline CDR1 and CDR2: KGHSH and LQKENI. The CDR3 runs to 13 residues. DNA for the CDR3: TGTGCCAGCTCCCGCACCGGGACTGAGGGCTACACCTTC. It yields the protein CASSRTGTEGYTF.

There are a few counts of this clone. This CDR3 is CATSGDYEQYF. In DNA form, the CDR3 reads TGTGCCACCTCCGGGGATTACGAGCAGTACTTC. The chain joins TRBV10-3 to TRBJ2-7; possible D gene TRBD2, 5 bases. This CDR3 spans 11 amino acids. Germline assignment: CDR1 ENHRY and CDR2 SYGVKD. The V end lost 10 bases, the J end lost 4 bases, and 11 bases lay between the germline ends.

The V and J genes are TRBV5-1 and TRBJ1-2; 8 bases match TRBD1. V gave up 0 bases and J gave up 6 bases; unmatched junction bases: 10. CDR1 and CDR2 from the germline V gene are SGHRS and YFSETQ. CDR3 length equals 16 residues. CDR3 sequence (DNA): TGCGCCAGCAGCTTGGAGGCAGGGGGCGTGGGTAATGGCTACACCTTC. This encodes CASSLEAGGVGNGYTF.

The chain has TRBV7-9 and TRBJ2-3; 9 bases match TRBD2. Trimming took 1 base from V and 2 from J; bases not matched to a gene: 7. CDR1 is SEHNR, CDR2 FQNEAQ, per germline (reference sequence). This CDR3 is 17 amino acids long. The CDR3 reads CASSLGLAGRVTDTQYF. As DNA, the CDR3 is TGTGCCAGCAGCTTAGGGCTAGCGGGGCGGGTCACAGATACGCAGTATTTT.

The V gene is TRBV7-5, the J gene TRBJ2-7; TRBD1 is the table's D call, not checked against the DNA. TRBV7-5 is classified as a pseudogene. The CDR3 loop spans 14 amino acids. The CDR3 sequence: CVRSQRDRIHEQYF. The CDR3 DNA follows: TGTGTCAGAAGCCAGCGGGACAGGATCCACGAGCAGTACTTC.

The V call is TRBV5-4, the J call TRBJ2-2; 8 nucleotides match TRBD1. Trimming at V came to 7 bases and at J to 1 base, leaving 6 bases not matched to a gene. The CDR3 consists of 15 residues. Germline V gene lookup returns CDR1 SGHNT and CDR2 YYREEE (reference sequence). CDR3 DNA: TGTGCCAGCGGAATGGGGACAGGGAACACCGGGGAGCTGTTTTTT. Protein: CASGMGTGNTGELFF.

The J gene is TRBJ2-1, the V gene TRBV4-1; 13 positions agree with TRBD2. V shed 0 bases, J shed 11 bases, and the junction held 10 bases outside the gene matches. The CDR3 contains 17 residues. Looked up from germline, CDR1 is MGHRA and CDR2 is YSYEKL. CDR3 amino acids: CASSQDQRLAGGWQQFF. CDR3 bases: TGCGCCAGCAGCCAAGATCAACGACTAGCGGGGGGCTGGCAGCAGTTCTTC.

In nucleotides, the CDR3 is TGTGCCAGTCAGAGGGGCGGGGGGACCGTTGGGGAGCTGTTTTTT. Its translation: CASQRGGGTVGELFF. The chain joins TRBV19 to TRBJ2-2; 8 bases fit TRBD2. The CDR3 consists of 15 residues. V shed 8 bases, J shed 8 bases, and the junction held 13 bases outside the gene matches. Germline lookup yields CDR1 LNHDA and CDR2 SQIVND (reference sequence).

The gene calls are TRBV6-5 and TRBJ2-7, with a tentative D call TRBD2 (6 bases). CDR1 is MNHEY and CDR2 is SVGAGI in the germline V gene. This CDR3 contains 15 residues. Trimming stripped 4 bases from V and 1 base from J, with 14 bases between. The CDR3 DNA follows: TGTGCCAGCAGTTCCGGGGGTACCGGTTCCTACGAGCAGTACTTC. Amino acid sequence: CASSSGGTGSYEQYF.

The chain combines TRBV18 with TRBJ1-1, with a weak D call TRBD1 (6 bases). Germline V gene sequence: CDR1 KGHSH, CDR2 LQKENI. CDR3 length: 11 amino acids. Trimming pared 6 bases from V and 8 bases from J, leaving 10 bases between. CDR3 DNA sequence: TGTGCCAGCTCCCAAGACAGGGAAGCTTTCTTT. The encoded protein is CASSQDREAFF.

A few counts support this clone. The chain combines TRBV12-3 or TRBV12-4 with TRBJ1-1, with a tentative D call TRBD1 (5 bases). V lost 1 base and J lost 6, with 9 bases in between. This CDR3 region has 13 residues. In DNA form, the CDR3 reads TGTGCCAGCAGTTTAGAACAAGGGGCTGAAGCTTTCTTT. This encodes CASSLEQGAEAFF.

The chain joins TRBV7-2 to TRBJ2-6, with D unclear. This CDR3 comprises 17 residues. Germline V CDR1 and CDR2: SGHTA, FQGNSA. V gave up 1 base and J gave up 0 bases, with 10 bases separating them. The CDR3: CASSLVVQLSGANVLTF. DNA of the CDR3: TGTGCCAGCAGCTTAGTCGTTCAACTCTCTGGGGCCAACGTCCTGACTTTC.

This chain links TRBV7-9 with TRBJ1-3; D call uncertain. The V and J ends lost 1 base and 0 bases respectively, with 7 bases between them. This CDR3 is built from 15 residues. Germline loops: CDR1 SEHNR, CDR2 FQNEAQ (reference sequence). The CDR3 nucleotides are TGTGCCAGCAGCTTAGTGGGGAGCTCTGGAAACACCATATATTTT. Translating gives CASSLVGSSGNTIYF.

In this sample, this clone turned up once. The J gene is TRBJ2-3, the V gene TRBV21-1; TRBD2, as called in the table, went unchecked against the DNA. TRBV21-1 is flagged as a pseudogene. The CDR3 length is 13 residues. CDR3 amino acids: CASSASKRRTQYF. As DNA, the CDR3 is TGTGCCAGCAGCGCAAGTAAGCGGCGTACGCAGTATTTT.

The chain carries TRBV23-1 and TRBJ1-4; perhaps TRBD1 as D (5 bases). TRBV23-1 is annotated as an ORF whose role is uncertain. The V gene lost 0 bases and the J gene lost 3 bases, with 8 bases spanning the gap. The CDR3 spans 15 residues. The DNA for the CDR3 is TGCGCCAGCAGTCAATCGGGGGGTGCTAATGAAAAACTGTTTTTT. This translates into CASSQSGGANEKLFF.